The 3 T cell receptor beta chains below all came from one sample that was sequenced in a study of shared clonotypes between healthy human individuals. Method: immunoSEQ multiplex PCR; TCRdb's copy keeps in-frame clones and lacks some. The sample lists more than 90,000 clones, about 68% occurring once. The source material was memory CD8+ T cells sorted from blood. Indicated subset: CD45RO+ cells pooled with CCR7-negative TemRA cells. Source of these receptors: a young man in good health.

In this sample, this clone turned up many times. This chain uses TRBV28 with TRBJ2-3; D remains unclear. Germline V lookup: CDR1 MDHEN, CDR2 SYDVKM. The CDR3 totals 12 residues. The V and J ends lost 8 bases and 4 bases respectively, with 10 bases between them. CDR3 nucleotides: TGTGCCAGCCATGGCACGGCAGATACGCAGTATTTT. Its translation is CASHGTADTQYF.

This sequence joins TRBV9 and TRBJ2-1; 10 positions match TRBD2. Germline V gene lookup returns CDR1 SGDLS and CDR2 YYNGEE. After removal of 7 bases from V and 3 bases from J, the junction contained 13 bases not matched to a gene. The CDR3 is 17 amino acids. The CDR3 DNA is TGTGCCAGCGGGAACCACGTAGCGGGAGGCCACTACAATGAGCAGTTCTTC. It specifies CASGNHVAGGHYNEQFF.

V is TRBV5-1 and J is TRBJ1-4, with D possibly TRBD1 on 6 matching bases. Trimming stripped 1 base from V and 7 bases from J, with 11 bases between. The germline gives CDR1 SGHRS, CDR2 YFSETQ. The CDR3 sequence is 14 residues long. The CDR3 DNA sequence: TGCGCCAGCAGCTTGACAGGGTACGGTGAAAAACTGTTTTTT. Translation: CASSLTGYGEKLFF.